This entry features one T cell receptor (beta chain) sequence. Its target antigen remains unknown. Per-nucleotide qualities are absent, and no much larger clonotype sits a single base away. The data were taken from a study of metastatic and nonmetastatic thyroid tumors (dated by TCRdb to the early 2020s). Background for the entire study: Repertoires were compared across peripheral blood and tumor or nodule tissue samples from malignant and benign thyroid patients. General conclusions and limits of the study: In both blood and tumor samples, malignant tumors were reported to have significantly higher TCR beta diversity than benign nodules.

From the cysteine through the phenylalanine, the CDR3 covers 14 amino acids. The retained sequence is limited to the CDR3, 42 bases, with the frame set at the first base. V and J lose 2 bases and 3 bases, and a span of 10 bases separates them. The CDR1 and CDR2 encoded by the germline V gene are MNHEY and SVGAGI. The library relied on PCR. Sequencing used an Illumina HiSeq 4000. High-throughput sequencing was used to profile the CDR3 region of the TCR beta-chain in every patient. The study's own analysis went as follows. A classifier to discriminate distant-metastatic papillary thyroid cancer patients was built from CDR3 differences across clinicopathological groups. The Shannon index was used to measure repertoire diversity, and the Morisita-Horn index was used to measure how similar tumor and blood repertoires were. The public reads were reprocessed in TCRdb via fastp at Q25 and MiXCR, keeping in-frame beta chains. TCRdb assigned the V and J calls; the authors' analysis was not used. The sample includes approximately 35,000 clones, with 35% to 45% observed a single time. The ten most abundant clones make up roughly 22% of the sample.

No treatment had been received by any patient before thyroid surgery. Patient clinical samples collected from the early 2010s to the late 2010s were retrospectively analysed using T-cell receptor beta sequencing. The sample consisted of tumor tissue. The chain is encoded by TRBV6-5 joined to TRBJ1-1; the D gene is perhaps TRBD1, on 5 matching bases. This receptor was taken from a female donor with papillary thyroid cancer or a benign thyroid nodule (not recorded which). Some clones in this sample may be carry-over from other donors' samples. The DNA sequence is TGTGCCAGCAGTTACGCGGGGCGTGACACTGAAGCTTTCTTT. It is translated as CASSYAGRDTEAFF.